Listed below are T cell receptor beta chains from one sample, sequenced in a study of blood T cell repertoires in COVID-19. Sequencing used immunoSEQ multiplex PCR; TCRdb keeps in-frame clones, though not all of them. Of 65,000 to 85,000 clones listed, about four fifths are singletons. The source material was peripheral blood. All receptors come from an elderly woman with active or convalescent COVID-19. Each CDR3 is given with its conserved first and last residue. The D gene is left open where the match is weak. The listing skips clone size in some rows; elsewhere it reads once, few, many or a size class.

TRBJ1-2,NA,NA,TRBV6-4,TGTGCCAGCAGACGCCACCACAGGGAAGGATATGGCTACACCTTC,CASRRHHREGYGYTF
TRBJ1-5,NA,NA,TRBV5-1,TGCGCCAGCAGCAGGTCAGGGGGCAATCAGCCCCAGCATTTT,CASSRSGGNQPQHF
TRBJ1-2,NA,NA,TRBV19,TGTGCCAGTAACTCTCGACAGCGCAATTCCTATGGCTACACCTTC,CASNSRQRNSYGYTF
TRBJ2-5,TRBD2,NA,TRBV6-2/TRBV6-3,TGTGCCAGCAGTCACGGACTAGCGGTACAAGAGACCCAGTACTTC,CASSHGLAVQETQYF
TRBJ2-3,NA,NA,TRBV5-1,TGCGCCAGCAGCTCCCCAACGCCGGCGGGGGCCCCGCTAATCACAGATACGCAGTATTTT,CASSSPTPAGAPLITDTQYF
TRBJ2-3,NA,NA,TRBV5-1,TGCGCCAGCAGCCTTCGGTCCGTTGGAGGAGATACGCAGTATTTT,CASSLRSVGGDTQYF
TRBJ2-1,NA,NA,TRBV11-3,TGTGCCAGCAGCTTAGGGCTTTACAATGAGCAGTTCTTC,CASSLGLYNEQFF
TRBJ2-1,NA,once,TRBV5-5,TGTGCCAGCAGCTCGCCAGGTTTCAATGAGCAGTTCTTC,CASSSPGFNEQFF
TRBJ2-7,TRBD2,NA,TRBV7-2,TGTGCCAGCAGCACAAGACTAGCGGGAAAGGAGGGGGAGCAGTACTTC,CASSTRLAGKEGEQYF
TRBJ1-6,NA,NA,TRBV7-2,TGTGCCAGCAGTCCGAGTCGGAGCGGTAATTCACCCCTCCACTTT,CASSPSRSGNSPLHF
TRBJ1-5,NA,NA,TRBV27,TGTGCCAGCAGTTCCTACGCACTATCTACACCGGCGAGCAATCAGCCCCAGCATTTT,CASSSYALSTPASNQPQHF
TRBJ2-5,NA,NA,TRBV5-1,TGCGCCAGCAGCTCCGGAAATGGTCCCGGGCAAGAGACCCAGTACTTC,CASSSGNGPGQETQYF
TRBJ2-1,TRBD2,NA,TRBV7-3,TGTGCCAGCAGCTTAAGGGGACTAGCGGGACATGAGCAGTTCTTC,CASSLRGLAGHEQFF
TRBJ1-1,NA,NA,TRBV19,TGTGCCAGTAGTATAGATCCCTCAGGGTGGACTTTCTTT,CASSIDPSGWTFF
TRBJ2-5,TRBD2,once,TRBV11-2,TGTGCCAGCAGCTTAGCTCGGCGGGCGGGAGCGGGAGAGACCCAGTACTTC,CASSLARRAGAGETQYF
TRBJ1-6,NA,NA,TRBV24-1,TGTGCCACCAGTTTCCTGCCTGAGGAAGGAAATTCACCCCTCCACTTT,CATSFLPEEGNSPLHF
TRBJ2-2,TRBD1,NA,TRBV30,TGTGCCTGGAGTGTTGTCAGGGGGCTGACCGGGGAGCTGTTTTTT,CAWSVVRGLTGELFF
TRBJ2-7,TRBD1,NA,TRBV6-2/TRBV6-3,TGTGCCAGCAGTCCCTGGGACAGCTACGAGCAGTACTTC,CASSPWDSYEQYF
TRBJ1-1,NA,NA,TRBV19,TGTGCCAGTAGCCCGTTTGGGGGCGGGAACACTGAAGCTTTCTTT,CASSPFGGGNTEAFF
TRBJ2-1,NA,NA,TRBV18,TGTGCCAGCTCACCCCACCCTAGCAATGAGCAGTTCTTC,CASSPHPSNEQFF
TRBJ2-1,TRBD2,NA,TRBV7-9,TGTGCCAGCAGCTGGGCGGCGGGGGCCTACAATGAGCAGTTCTTC,CASSWAAGAYNEQFF
TRBJ2-5,NA,NA,TRBV3-1/TRBV3-2,TGTGCCAGCAGCCAAGCATTAGCTCCCAGCCAAGAGACCCAGTACTTC,CASSQALAPSQETQYF
TRBJ2-7,NA,NA,TRBV10-1,TGCGCCAGCAGTGAGTTTGCGTACTCCTACGAGCAGTACTTC,CASSEFAYSYEQYF
TRBJ2-1,NA,NA,TRBV18,TGTGCCAGCTCACCTCGGAGCGCACCCTTGTCCTACAATGAGCAGTTCTTC,CASSPRSAPLSYNEQFF
TRBJ1-1,NA,NA,TRBV2,TGTGCCAGCAGGTCAGGGATGAACACTGAAGCTTTCTTT,CASRSGMNTEAFF
TRBJ1-5,TRBD1,NA,TRBV19,TGTGCCAGTAGTATATCCCTGGGGACAGCGAAGCCCCAGCATTTT,CASSISLGTAKPQHF
TRBJ2-3,TRBD1,few,TRBV19,TGTGCCACCCACGGGGGACAGGGATCCACAGATACGCAGTATTTT,CATHGGQGSTDTQYF
TRBJ2-1,TRBD1,NA,TRBV7-2,TGTGCCAGCAGCCCCGTCACAGGGGCCGATGAGCAGTTCTTC,CASSPVTGADEQFF
TRBJ2-1,TRBD2,NA,TRBV9,TGTGCCAGCACCCTAGAACGAGCGGGAAGGAATGAGCAGTTCTTC,CASTLERAGRNEQFF
TRBJ2-1,TRBD1,NA,TRBV11-2,TGTGCCAGCTTCACGGTGGCAGGGGGCCCCTACAATGAGCAGTTCTTC,CASFTVAGGPYNEQFF
TRBJ2-7,TRBD1,NA,TRBV28,TGTGCCAGCAGACCCCCGGGACAGGGTAACGAGCAGTACTTC,CASRPPGQGNEQYF
TRBJ1-5,NA,NA,TRBV6-2/TRBV6-3,TGTGCCAGCAGTTTCTTACAGCAGCCCCAGCATTTT,CASSFLQQPQHF
TRBJ2-1,TRBD2,few,TRBV7-7,TGTGCCAGCAGCTTTACTAGCGGATCCTACAATGAGCAGTTCTTC,CASSFTSGSYNEQFF
TRBJ1-2,NA,NA,TRBV24-1,TGTGCCACCCTCGACAGTAACTATGGCTACACCTTC,CATLDSNYGYTF
TRBJ2-1,TRBD2,NA,TRBV28,TGTGCCAGCAGTTTAGGGTTAGCGGGAGGTTACAATGAGCAGTTCTTC,CASSLGLAGGYNEQFF
TRBJ1-2,TRBD1,NA,TRBV28,TGTGCCAGCAGTTTAGAGGGGGCATTAAAAGGCTACACCTTC,CASSLEGALKGYTF
TRBJ1-1,TRBD1,NA,TRBV5-1,TGCGCCAGCGGACAGGGTGACACTGAAGCTTTCTTT,CASGQGDTEAFF
TRBJ2-7,TRBD1,NA,TRBV29-1,TGCAGCGTTGGTGACAGGGGGCCCTACGAGCAGTACTTC,CSVGDRGPYEQYF
TRBJ1-6,TRBD1,NA,TRBV7-2,TGTGCCAGCAGAGATAGACAGGGGTATAATTCACCCCTCCACTTT,CASRDRQGYNSPLHF
TRBJ1-1,TRBD1,few,TRBV6-1,TGTGCCAGCAGTGAAAGACAGGGGATCGCGGCTTTCTTT,CASSERQGIAAFF
TRBJ1-1,NA,NA,TRBV6-5,TGTGCCAGCAGTTACGGGCAGAACACTGAAGCTTTCTTT,CASSYGQNTEAFF
TRBJ2-2,TRBD2,NA,TRBV4-3,TGCGCCAGCAGCCAACCTAGCGGGGGGCCTGACGGGGAGCTGTTTTTT,CASSQPSGGPDGELFF
TRBJ2-2,NA,NA,TRBV19,TGTGCCAGTAGTATCAGGCAGACGAACACCGGGGAGCTGTTTTTT,CASSIRQTNTGELFF
TRBJ1-1,TRBD1,few,TRBV7-2,TGTGCCAGCAGCCTCCATCGCGAACAGGGGCCTGAAGCTTTCTTT,CASSLHREQGPEAFF
TRBJ2-1,TRBD2,NA,TRBV7-2,TGTGCCAGCGGCGAAAGATCGGGGGGGGCCGGCGAGCAGTTCTTC,CASGERSGGAGEQFF
TRBJ1-4,NA,once,TRBV6-2/TRBV6-3,TGTGCCAGCAGTTATGGAGGGGCTAATGAAAAACTGTTTTTT,CASSYGGANEKLFF